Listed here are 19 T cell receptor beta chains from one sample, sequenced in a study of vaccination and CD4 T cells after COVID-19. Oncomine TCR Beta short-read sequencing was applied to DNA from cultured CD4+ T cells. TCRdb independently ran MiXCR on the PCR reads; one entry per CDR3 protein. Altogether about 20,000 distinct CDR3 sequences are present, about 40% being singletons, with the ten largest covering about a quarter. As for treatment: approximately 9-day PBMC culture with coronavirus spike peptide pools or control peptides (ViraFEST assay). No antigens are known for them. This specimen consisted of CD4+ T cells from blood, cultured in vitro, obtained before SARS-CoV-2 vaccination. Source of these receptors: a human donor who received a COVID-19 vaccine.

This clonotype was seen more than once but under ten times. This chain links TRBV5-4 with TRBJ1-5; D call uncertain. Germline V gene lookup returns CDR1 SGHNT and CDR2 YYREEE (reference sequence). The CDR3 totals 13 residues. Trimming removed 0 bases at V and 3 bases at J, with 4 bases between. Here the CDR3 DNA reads TGTGCCAGCAGCTTGGACATCAATCAGCCCCAGCATTTT. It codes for CASSLDINQPQHF.

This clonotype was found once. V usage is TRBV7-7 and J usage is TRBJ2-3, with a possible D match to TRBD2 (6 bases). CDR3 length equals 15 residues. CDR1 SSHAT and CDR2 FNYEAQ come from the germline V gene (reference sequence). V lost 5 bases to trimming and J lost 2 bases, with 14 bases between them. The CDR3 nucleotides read TGTGCCAGCAGCCCCCAACTAGCCTTCACAGATACGCAGTATTTT. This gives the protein CASSPQLAFTDTQYF.

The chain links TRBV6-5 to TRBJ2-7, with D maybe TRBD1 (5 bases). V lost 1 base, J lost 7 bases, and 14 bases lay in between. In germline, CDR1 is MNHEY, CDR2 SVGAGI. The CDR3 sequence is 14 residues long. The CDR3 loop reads CASSYLRGSEEQYF. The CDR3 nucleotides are TGTGCCAGCAGTTACTTAAGGGGTTCCGAGGAGCAGTACTTC.

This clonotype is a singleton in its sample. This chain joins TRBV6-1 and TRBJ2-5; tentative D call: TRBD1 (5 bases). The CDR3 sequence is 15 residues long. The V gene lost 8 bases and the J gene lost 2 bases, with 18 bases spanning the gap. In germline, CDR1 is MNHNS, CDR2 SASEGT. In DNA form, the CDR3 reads TGTGCCAGCCGAGATCCGACAGCCAAACAAGAGACCCAGTACTTC. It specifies CASRDPTAKQETQYF.

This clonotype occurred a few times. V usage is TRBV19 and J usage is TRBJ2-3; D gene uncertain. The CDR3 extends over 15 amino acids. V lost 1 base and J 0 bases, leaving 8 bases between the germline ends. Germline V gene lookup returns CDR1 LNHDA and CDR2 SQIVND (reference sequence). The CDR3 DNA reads TGTGCCAGTAGTATAGGACTCGGGAGCACAGATACGCAGTATTTT. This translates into CASSIGLGSTDTQYF.

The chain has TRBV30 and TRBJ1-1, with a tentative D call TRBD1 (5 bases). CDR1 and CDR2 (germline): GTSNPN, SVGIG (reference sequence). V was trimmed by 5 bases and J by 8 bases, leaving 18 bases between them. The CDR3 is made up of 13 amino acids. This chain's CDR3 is CAWGPEGREEAFF. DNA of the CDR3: TGTGCCTGGGGCCCGGAGGGCAGGGAGGAAGCTTTCTTT.

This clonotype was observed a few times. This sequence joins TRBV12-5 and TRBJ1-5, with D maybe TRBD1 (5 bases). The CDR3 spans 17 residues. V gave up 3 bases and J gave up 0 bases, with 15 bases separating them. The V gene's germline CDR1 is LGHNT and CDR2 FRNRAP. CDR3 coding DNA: TGTGCTAGTGGTTTCTACGGACAAGGGGTTAGCAATCAGCCCCAGCATTTT. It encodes CASGFYGQGVSNQPQHF.

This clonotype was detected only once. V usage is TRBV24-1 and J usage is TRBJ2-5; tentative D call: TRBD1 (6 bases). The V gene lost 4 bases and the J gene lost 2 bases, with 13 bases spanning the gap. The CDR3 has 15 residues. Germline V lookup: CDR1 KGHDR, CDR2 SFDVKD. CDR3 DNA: TGTGCCACCAGTGACCCTAGGACAGTTCAAGAGACCCAGTACTTC. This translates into CATSDPRTVQETQYF.

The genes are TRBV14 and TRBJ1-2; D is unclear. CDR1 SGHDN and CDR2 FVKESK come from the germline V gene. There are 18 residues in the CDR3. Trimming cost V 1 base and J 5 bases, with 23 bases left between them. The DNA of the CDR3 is TGTGCCAGCAGCCAAGTAGGAGCAGGTCCTCCCCCCATTTATGGCTACACCTTC. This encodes CASSQVGAGPPPIYGYTF. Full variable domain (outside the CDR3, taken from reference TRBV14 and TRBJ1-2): EAGVTQFPSHSVIEKGQTVTLRCDPISGHDNLYWYRRVMGKEIKFLLHFVKESKQDESGMPNNRFLAERTGGTYSTLKVQPAELEDSGVYFCASSQVGAGPPPIYGYTFGSGTRLTVV.

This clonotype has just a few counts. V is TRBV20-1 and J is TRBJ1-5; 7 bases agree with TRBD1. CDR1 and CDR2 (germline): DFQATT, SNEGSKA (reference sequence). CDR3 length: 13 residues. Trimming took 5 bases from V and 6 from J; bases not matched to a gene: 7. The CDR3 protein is CSAQKQGSQPQHF. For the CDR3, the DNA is TGCAGTGCTCAAAAACAGGGGAGTCAGCCCCAGCATTTT.

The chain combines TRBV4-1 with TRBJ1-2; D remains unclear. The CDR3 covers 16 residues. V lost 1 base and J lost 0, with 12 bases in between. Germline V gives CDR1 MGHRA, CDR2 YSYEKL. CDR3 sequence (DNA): TGCGCCAGCAGCCAAGGAAAGGGAAGAGCTAACTATGGCTACACCTTC. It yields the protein CASSQGKGRANYGYTF.

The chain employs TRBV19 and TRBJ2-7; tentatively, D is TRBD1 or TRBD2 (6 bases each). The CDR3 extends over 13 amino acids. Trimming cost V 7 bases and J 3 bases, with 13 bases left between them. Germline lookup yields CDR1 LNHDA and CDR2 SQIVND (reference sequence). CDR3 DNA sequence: TGTGCCAGTACCCCTGGGGGGCACTACGAGCAGTACTTC. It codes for CASTPGGHYEQYF.

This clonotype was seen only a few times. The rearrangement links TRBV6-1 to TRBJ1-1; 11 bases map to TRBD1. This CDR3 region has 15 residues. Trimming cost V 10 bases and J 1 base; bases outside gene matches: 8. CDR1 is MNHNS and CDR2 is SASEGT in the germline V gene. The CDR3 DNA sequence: TGTGCCACCACTTGGGACAGGGGGTCGAACACTGAAGCTTTCTTT. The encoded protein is CATTWDRGSNTEAFF.

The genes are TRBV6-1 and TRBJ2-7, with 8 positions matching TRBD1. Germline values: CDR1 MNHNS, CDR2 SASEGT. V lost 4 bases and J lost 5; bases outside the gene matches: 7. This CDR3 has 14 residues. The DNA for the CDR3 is TGTGCCAGCAGTGGGTGGACAGGGTTCCACGAGCAGTACTTC. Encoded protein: CASSGWTGFHEQYF.

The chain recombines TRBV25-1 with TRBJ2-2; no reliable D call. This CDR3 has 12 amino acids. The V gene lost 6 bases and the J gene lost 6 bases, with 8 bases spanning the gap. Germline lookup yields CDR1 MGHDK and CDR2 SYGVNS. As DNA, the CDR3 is TGTGCCAGCAGGAGACTTTCCGGGGAGCTGTTTTTT. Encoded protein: CASRRLSGELFF.

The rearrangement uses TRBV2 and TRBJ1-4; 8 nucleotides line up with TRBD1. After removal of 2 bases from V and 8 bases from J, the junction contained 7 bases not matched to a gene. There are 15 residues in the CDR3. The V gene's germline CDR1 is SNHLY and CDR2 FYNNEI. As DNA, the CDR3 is TGTGCCAGCAGTGAATCCCGCAGGGGGCGGGAAAAACTGTTTTTT. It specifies CASSESRRGREKLFF.

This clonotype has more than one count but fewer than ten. CDR3: CASSFGGGPYEQYF. CDR3 sequence (DNA): TGTGCCAGCAGCTTCGGCGGGGGGCCCTACGAGCAGTACTTC. This chain links TRBV5-4 with TRBJ2-7, with 8 bases that match TRBD2. The CDR3 length is 14 residues. The V gene end was trimmed by 2 bases and the J gene end by 2 bases; junction bases not matched to a gene: 3. CDR1 and CDR2 (germline): SGHNT, YYREEE (reference sequence).

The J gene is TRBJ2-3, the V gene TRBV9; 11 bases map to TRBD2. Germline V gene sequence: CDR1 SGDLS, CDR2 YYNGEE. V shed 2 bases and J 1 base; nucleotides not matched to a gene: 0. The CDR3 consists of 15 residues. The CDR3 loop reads CASSVTSGGTDTQYF. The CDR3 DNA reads TGTGCCAGCAGCGTGACTAGCGGGGGCACAGATACGCAGTATTTT.

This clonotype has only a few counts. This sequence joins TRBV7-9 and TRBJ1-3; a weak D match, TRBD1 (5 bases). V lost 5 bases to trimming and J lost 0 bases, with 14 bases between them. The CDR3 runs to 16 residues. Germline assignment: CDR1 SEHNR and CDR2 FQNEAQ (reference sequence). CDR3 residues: CASSAFDSYSGNTIYF. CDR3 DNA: TGTGCCAGCAGCGCATTTGACAGCTACTCTGGAAACACCATATATTTT.